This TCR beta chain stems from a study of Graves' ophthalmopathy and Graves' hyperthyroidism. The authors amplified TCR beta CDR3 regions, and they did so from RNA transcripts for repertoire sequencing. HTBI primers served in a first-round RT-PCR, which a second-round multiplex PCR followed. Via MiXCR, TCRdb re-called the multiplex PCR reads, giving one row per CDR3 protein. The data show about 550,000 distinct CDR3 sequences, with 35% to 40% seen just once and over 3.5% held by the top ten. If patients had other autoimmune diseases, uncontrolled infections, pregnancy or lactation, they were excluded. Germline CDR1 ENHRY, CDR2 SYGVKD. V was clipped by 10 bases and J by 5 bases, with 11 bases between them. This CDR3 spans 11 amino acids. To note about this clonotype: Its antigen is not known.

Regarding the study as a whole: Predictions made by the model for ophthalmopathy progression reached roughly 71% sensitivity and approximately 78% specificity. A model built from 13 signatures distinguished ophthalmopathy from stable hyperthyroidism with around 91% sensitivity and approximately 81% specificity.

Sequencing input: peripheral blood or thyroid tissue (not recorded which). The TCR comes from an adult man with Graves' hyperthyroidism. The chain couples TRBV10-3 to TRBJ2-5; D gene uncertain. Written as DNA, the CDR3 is TGTGCCACCCGTTGGCAGGAGACCCAGTACTTC. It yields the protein CATRWQETQYF.